This T cell receptor beta chain was profiled in a study of shared clonotypes between healthy human individuals. Overall study results and limits: An effect of sequencing depth on clonotype sharing among donors was expected. Roughly 5.3% of naive CD4 clonotypes were common to a few donors.

Libraries were prepared by immunoSEQ multiplex PCR; TCRdb keeps only in-frame clonotypes and omits some of them. The repertoire holds about 2 million clones, with approximately 94% as singletons. This clone has a handful of counts. Its antigen is undetermined. Terminally differentiated effector memory CD45RA+ cells were excluded by CCR7 positive selection of CD45RO-negative cells. There are 16 residues in the CDR3. Germline V gene data show CDR1 as GTSNPN and CDR2 as SVGIG (reference sequence). V was clipped by 4 bases and J by 0 bases, with 13 bases between them. The receptor comes from a man aged 18 to 29 in good health. The gene calls are TRBV30 and TRBJ2-6, with no clear D. The sequencing sample was made of naive CD8+ T cells sorted from blood. The DNA for the CDR3 is TGTGCCTGGAAAGCCCCGCCCTACTCTGGGGCCAACGTCCTGACTTTC. Its translation is CAWKAPPYSGANVLTF.